A few counts support the clone carrying this T cell receptor beta chain. Patients chosen for sequencing had shown CD8+CD57+ cell expansion by flow cytometry. The source of the sample is a study of CD8+CD57+ T cells in acquired aplastic anemia. CDR1 and CDR2 (germline): MNHEY, SMNVEV (reference sequence). The CDR3 has 16 residues. Trimming removed 6 bases from V and 2 bases from J, with 17 bases in between. Profiling that covered TCR beta VDJ and CDR3 relied on genomic DNA as its template. TCRdb analysed the reads with MiXCR anew, one entry per CDR3 protein. The sample shows approximately 120,000 distinct CDR3 sequences, roughly 40% of them seen only once.

This receptor was identified in a human donor with aplastic anemia. The chain combines TRBV27 with TRBJ1-5, with D perhaps TRBD1 (6 bases). The sample was sorted CD4+, CD8+, or CD8+CD57+ T cells (not recorded which) from PBMCs. The DNA of the CDR3 is TGTGCCAGCAGAGGGGATACAGGGTATGGCAATCAGCCCCAGCATTTT. Its translation: CASRGDTGYGNQPQHF.